This T cell receptor (beta chain) was identified during a study of human T cells and chemical hapten exposure. This clonotype was counted a few times. The V end was cut by 3 bases, the J end by 4 bases, with 18 bases between. CDR1 KGHSH and CDR2 LQKENI come from the germline V gene. This CDR3 spans 16 amino acids. One entry per CDR3 protein, called by TCRdb with MiXCR from the RACE reads. The sample has about 290,000 distinct CDR3 sequences, around 7.3% seen once. Time point: pre-sensitization, week 0. Noted treatment: therapeutic diphenylcyclopropenone sensitization with weekly scalp DPC. Sample: whole blood, taken in connection with sensitization to the hapten diphenylcyclopropenone (DPC). This chain uses TRBV18 with TRBJ1-1, with D perhaps TRBD1 (5 bases). This TCR derives from a man between 18 and 35 years old with alopecia areata. Some clones in this sample may be carry-over from other donors' samples. The chain's CDR3 is CASSPRLIGGVTEAFF. In DNA form, the CDR3 reads TGTGCCAGCTCACCCAGGCTAATCGGAGGGGTCACTGAAGCTTTCTTT.